One and the same sample provided the 14 T cell receptor beta chains below, sequenced in a study of blood T cell repertoires in COVID-19. Clones were read by immunoSEQ multiplex PCR, and TCRdb kept only the in-frame ones, dropping some. The sample comprises 89,000 or so clones, more than 75% of which are singletons, and 8% rests with the top ten. The sequencing sample was made of peripheral blood. Receptors originate from a man between 50 and 59 years old with active COVID-19.

The chain joins TRBV11-2 to TRBJ2-3; TRBD2 aligns across 7 bases. The CDR3 covers 16 residues. J lost 2 bases, V lost 4 bases, and 9 bases had no gene match. Germline V gene data show CDR1 as SGHAT and CDR2 as FQNNGV. CDR3 sequence reads: CASSSGGGRLTDTQYF. In DNA, the CDR3 is TGTGCCAGCAGCTCGGGGGGAGGGCGCCTCACAGATACGCAGTATTTT.

The V and J genes are TRBV9 and TRBJ1-2, with 7 bases identical to TRBD1. Per germline, CDR1 SGDLS and CDR2 YYNGEE. This CDR3 is 15 amino acids long. Trimming removed 4 bases from V and 4 bases from J; junction bases left unmatched: 10. This chain's CDR3 is CASSLGTELTYGYTF. The CDR3 DNA reads as TGTGCCAGCAGCCTCGGGACAGAGCTAACCTATGGCTACACCTTC.

In its sample, this clone was seen once. A read error may produce the germline difference seen at one junction end. The sample holds other DNA sequences that translate to the same CDR3. Here the CDR3 reads CASSLGGVGPSYGYTF. The CDR3 DNA reads TGTGCTAGCAGCTTAGGCGGGGTGGGGCCATCCTATGGCTACACCTTC. The rearrangement links TRBV7-2 to TRBJ1-2; possible D gene TRBD1, 5 bases. CDR3 length equals 16 residues. Germline CDR1 reads SGHTA; CDR2 reads FQGNSA. The complete variable domain, with remaining parts taken from reference TRBV7-2 and TRBJ1-2, reads GAGVSQSPSNKVTEKGKDVELRCDPISGHTALYWYRQSLGQGLEFLIYFQGNSAPDKSGLPSDRFSAERTGGSVSTLTIQRTQQEDSAVYLCASSLGGVGPSYGYTFGSGTRLTVV.

The J gene is TRBJ2-5, the V gene TRBV6-2 or TRBV6-3; 12 bases align to TRBD2. CDR3 length equals 15 residues. CDR1 MNHEY and CDR2 SVGEGT come from the germline V gene. V shed 2 bases, J shed 9 bases, and the junction held 7 bases outside the gene matches. CDR3 bases: TGTGCCAGCAGTTACGGACTAGCGGGATTTGGGCCCCAGTACTTC. Translation: CASSYGLAGFGPQYF.

The rearrangement links TRBV6-1 to TRBJ2-7; 12 bases align to TRBD2. Trimming took 3 bases from V and 4 from J; bases not matched to a gene: 7. The CDR3 runs 16 residues. Germline V lookup: CDR1 MNHNS, CDR2 SASEGT. CDR3 coding DNA: TGTGCCAGCAGTGACAGACTAGCGGGAGCAAATTACGAGCAGTACTTC. Its protein is CASSDRLAGANYEQYF.

V usage is TRBV18 and J usage is TRBJ1-1; unclear D gene. CDR1 is KGHSH and CDR2 is LQKENI in the germline V gene. This CDR3 spans 13 amino acids. V lost 6 bases and J 4 bases, leaving 12 bases between the germline ends. The CDR3 sequence: CASSQTTSTEAFF. The CDR3 DNA reads TGTGCCAGCTCCCAAACAACCTCCACTGAAGCTTTCTTT.

The rearrangement links TRBV12-1 to TRBJ1-2; the table's D call, TRBD1, was not checked against the DNA. TRBV12-1 constitutes a pseudogene. The CDR3 loop spans 16 amino acids. The CDR3 protein is CASSFGSGGHQYGYTF. The DNA of the CDR3 is TGTGCCAGCAGCTTTGGGTCAGGGGGACACCAGTATGGCTACACCTTC.

V usage is TRBV28 and J usage is TRBJ2-4; D perhaps matches TRBD2 (7 bases). With 6 bases removed from V and 1 base from J, the gap between germline ends came to 16 bases. The germline CDR1 and CDR2 sequences are MDHEN and SYDVKM. This CDR3 region has 16 residues. The CDR3 region has the DNA TGTGCCAGCAGGGCAGGGGAGGGCCGGGCCAAAAACATTCAGTACTTC. As protein: CASRAGEGRAKNIQYF.

The chain joins TRBV29-1 to TRBJ1-1; TRBD1 might be the D (6 bases). CDR1 and CDR2 (germline): SQVTM, ANQGSEA. The CDR3 runs to 15 residues. The V and J ends lost 6 bases and 5 bases respectively, with 22 bases between them. CDR3 in amino acids: CSVRSGGRGVTEAFF. DNA of the CDR3: TGCAGCGTACGTTCGGGGGGGCGCGGGGTGACTGAAGCTTTCTTT.

This clone was counted between two and nine times. The chain carries TRBV3-1 (or the pseudogene TRBV3-2) and TRBJ2-7; unclear D gene. This CDR3 is built from 12 residues. V was clipped by 5 bases and J by 1 base, with 6 bases between them. Germline-derived CDR1 and CDR2 are LGHDT and YNNKEL (reference sequence). Written as DNA, the CDR3 is TGTGCCAGCAGCTTTCTTTCCTACGAGCAGTACTTC. Translating gives CASSFLSYEQYF.

This sequence joins TRBV2 and TRBJ2-2; D may be TRBD2 (5 bases). V was cut by 5 bases and J by 3 bases, with 13 bases left in between. Germline CDR1 and CDR2: SNHLY and FYNNEI. This CDR3 has 15 amino acids. The CDR3 loop is CASSRDMEDTGELFF. CDR3 DNA sequence: TGTGCCAGCAGTCGAGACATGGAGGACACCGGGGAGCTGTTTTTT.

The CDR3 DNA sequence: TGTGCCAGCAGGGCGGGCGGGACCACTGGAAACACCATATATTTT. Protein product: CASRAGGTTGNTIYF. The chain links TRBV28 to TRBJ1-3, with a possible D match to TRBD1 (5 bases). Deletions cut 6 bases from V and 2 bases from J, with 14 bases between. Germline-derived CDR1 and CDR2 are MDHEN and SYDVKM. This CDR3 comprises 15 residues.

The chain has TRBV7-9 and TRBJ1-2; no reliable D call. The CDR3 length is 12 residues. Trimming stripped 0 bases from V and 6 bases from J, with 5 bases between. Per the germline V gene, CDR1 is SEHNR and CDR2 is FQNEAQ (reference sequence). DNA for the CDR3: TGTGCCAGCAGCTTAGCACGGGATGGCTACACCTTC. Translating gives CASSLARDGYTF. The whole variable domain, remainder taken from reference TRBV7-9 and TRBJ1-2, is DTGVSQNPRHKITKRGQNVTFRCDPISEHNRLYWYRQTLGQGPEFLTYFQNEAQLEKSRLLSDRFSAERPKGSFSTLEIQRTEQGDSAMYLCASSLARDGYTFGSGTRLTVV.

The chain links TRBV27 to TRBJ2-7, with D uncertain. The CDR3 loop spans 13 amino acids. Germline assignment: CDR1 MNHEY and CDR2 SMNVEV (reference sequence). V shed 2 bases and J shed 1 base, with 6 bases lying between them. For the CDR3, the DNA is TGTGCCAGCAGTTTAACAGCATCCTACGAGCAGTACTTC. This gives the protein CASSLTASYEQYF.